These 15 T cell receptor beta chains were sequenced from one sample in a study of post-analysis software for immune sequencing data. Findings and caveats of the study: Relative to controls, patients had 5 or 6 TRBV segments at higher frequency, with TRBV5-6, TRBV5-1 and TRBV20-1 among these.

No antigen is known for these receptors. TCR beta cDNA libraries had unique molecular identifiers. A single record per CDR3 protein comes from TCRdb applying MiXCR to the PCR reads. The sample has approximately 730,000 distinct CDR3 sequences, 30% seen once. What was sequenced was blood. These receptors were taken from a girl aged 5-17 years with multiple sclerosis.

This clonotype was found a few times. V gene TRBV6-1 combines with J gene TRBJ2-3, with 7 nucleotides matching TRBD2. V lost 6 bases, J lost 2 bases, and 11 bases stayed unmatched. CDR3 length equals 16 residues. CDR1 MNHNS and CDR2 SASEGT come from the germline V gene. The CDR3 is CASSGWREPHTDTQYF. CDR3 sequence (DNA): TGTGCCAGCAGCGGCTGGCGGGAGCCTCACACAGATACGCAGTATTTT.

In its sample, this clonotype was seen a few times. V and J are TRBV7-2 and TRBJ2-5; D is possibly TRBD2 (5 bases). The CDR3 length is 11 residues. CDR1 SGHTA and CDR2 FQGNSA come from the germline V gene. V was clipped by 6 bases and J by 5 bases, with 7 bases between them. This chain's CDR3 is CASRWRETQYF. DNA of the CDR3: TGTGCCAGCAGGTGGAGGGAGACCCAGTACTTC.

The gene calls are TRBV6-1 and TRBJ1-1; D remains unclear. In germline, CDR1 is MNHNS, CDR2 SASEGT. The CDR3 extends over 11 amino acids. V was clipped by 2 bases and J by 8 bases, with 6 bases between them. The CDR3 loop reads CASSEWSEAFF. The CDR3 region has the DNA TGTGCCAGCAGTGAATGGTCAGAAGCTTTCTTT.

This rearrangement joins TRBV25-1 to TRBJ2-5, with 8 nucleotides matching TRBD1. V gave up 3 bases and J gave up 1 base; unmatched junction bases: 10. The CDR3 runs to 17 residues. Germline CDR1 reads MGHDK; CDR2 reads SYGVNS. The CDR3 here is CASSEQGALPLQETQYF. The CDR3 bases are TGTGCCAGCAGTGAGCAGGGGGCGCTCCCCCTCCAAGAGACCCAGTACTTC.

In its sample, this clonotype was seen a few times. This rearrangement joins TRBV20-1 to TRBJ2-4, with D hard to call. Trimming took off 0 bases at V and 0 bases at J, with 12 bases between the two ends. CDR1 DFQATT and CDR2 SNEGSKA come from the germline V gene (reference sequence). There are 16 residues in the CDR3. In nucleotides, the CDR3 is TGCAGTGCTAGAGATCGGCGTAACTTAGCCAAAAACATTCAGTACTTC. Translation: CSARDRRNLAKNIQYF.

The chain recombines TRBV5-6 with TRBJ2-3; 11 bases are a match to TRBD1. Unmatched junction bases numbered 6, after V lost 2 bases and J lost 7 bases. The CDR3 is 15 amino acids. CDR1 is SGHDT, CDR2 YYEEEE, per germline. The CDR3 region is CASSFSDRGRNTQYF. CDR3 sequence (DNA): TGTGCCAGCAGCTTTTCGGACAGGGGGCGGAATACGCAGTATTTT.

This clonotype was counted a few times. This chain links TRBV5-1 with TRBJ2-5, with 7 nucleotides matching TRBD2. V trimming: 0 bases; J trimming: 2 bases; junction bases outside the gene matches: 16. This CDR3 contains 19 residues. The germline V gene encodes CDR1 SGHRS and CDR2 YFSETQ. The CDR3 bases are TGCGCCAGCAGCTTGGCGGGCGGGAGACCCACCATTACGCAAGAGACCCAGTACTTC. Translated, it gives CASSLAGGRPTITQETQYF.

The genes are TRBV5-1 and TRBJ2-1; 9 bases are shared with TRBD1. The CDR3 is 15 residues long. J lost 6 bases, V lost 2 bases, and 6 bases had no gene match. Germline loops: CDR1 SGHRS, CDR2 YFSETQ. The CDR3 DNA reads TGCGCCAGCAGCTTTAGGGGACAGGGTGCCAATGAGCAGTTCTTC. As protein: CASSFRGQGANEQFF.

CDR3 sequence reads: CASSDSDQETQYF. The CDR3 DNA reads TGTGCCAGCAGCGACAGCGACCAAGAGACCCAGTACTTC. The chain links TRBV25-1 to TRBJ2-5; possibly TRBD1 for D (5 bases). The V end was cut by 6 bases, the J end by 0 bases, with 8 bases between. This CDR3 spans 13 amino acids. The V gene's germline CDR1 is MGHDK and CDR2 SYGVNS. Drawing the rest from reference TRBV25-1 and TRBJ2-5, the complete variable domain is EADIYQTPRYLVIGTGKKITLECSQTMGHDKMYWYQQDPGMELHLIHYSYGVNSTEKGDLSSESTVSRIRTEHFPLTLESARPSHTSQYLCASSDSDQETQYFGPGTRLLVL.

The V gene is TRBV5-1, the J gene TRBJ2-3; 14 bases agree with TRBD2. Looked up from germline, CDR1 is SGHRS and CDR2 is YFSETQ. The V and J ends lost 7 bases and 4 bases, in that order; junction bases with no gene match: 8. The CDR3 has 16 residues. DNA for the CDR3: TGCGCCAGCCACACCGGGACTAGCGGGAGCGCAGATACGCAGTATTTT. It translates to CASHTGTSGSADTQYF.

This clonotype was counted a few times. The chain links TRBV10-3 to TRBJ2-7; D possibly uses TRBD1 or TRBD2 (6 bases each). Per the germline V gene, CDR1 is ENHRY and CDR2 is SYGVKD. CDR3 size: 12 residues. V lost 11 bases, J lost 4 bases, and 15 bases lay in between. The DNA for the CDR3 is TGTGCCGAGATCGGGGGCCGATACGAGCAGTACTTC. This codes for CAEIGGRYEQYF.

This clonotype was seen at least ten times. J is TRBJ2-1 and V is TRBV5-6, with 9 bases fitting TRBD1. The germline V gene encodes CDR1 SGHDT and CDR2 YYEEEE. The trim removed 5 bases at V and 2 bases at J, leaving 5 bases unmatched. CDR3 size: 15 residues. Here the CDR3 DNA reads TGTGCCAGCAGATCCGGGACAGGGACCTACAATGAGCAGTTCTTC. Encoded protein: CASRSGTGTYNEQFF.

In its sample, this clonotype was seen a few times. The rearrangement uses TRBV5-1 and TRBJ1-2; 8 bases are shared with TRBD1. The V gene end was trimmed by 0 bases and the J gene end by 5 bases; junction bases not matched to a gene: 3. The CDR3 totals 14 residues. CDR1 is SGHRS, CDR2 YFSETQ, per germline. The CDR3 DNA reads as TGCGCCAGCAGCTTGGACAGGGGGACGTATGGCTACACCTTC. It codes for CASSLDRGTYGYTF.

The chain uses TRBV12-3 or TRBV12-4 and TRBJ1-4; 8 positions match TRBD1. This CDR3 region has 14 residues. V shed 1 base and J 5 bases; nucleotides not matched to a gene: 0. CDR3 sequence: CASSLGDRNEKLFF. The CDR3 DNA reads TGTGCCAGCAGTTTAGGGGACAGGAATGAAAAACTGTTTTTT.

In nucleotides, the CDR3 is TGCAGCGTTGGTGCGAGCGGACAAGAGACCCAGTACTTC. This sequence encodes CSVGASGQETQYF. This chain links TRBV29-1 with TRBJ2-5, with TRBD2 as a possible D gene (5 bases). CDR1 is SQVTM, CDR2 ANQGSEA, per germline. The CDR3 runs to 13 residues. V was trimmed by 4 bases and J by 2 bases, leaving 11 bases between them.